A selection of T cell receptor beta chains follows, all from one sample in a study of blood T cells in healthy people across ages. TCRdb used MiXCR to reprocess the 5' RACE reads, holding one entry per CDR3 protein. The sample gives about 800,000 distinct CDR3 sequences, 25% of which show up once; approximately 4% is in the top ten. This sample was shared with a second study, whose subject was T cells of mothers and their children.

Sample: blood. The receptors come from a boy between 10 and 17 years old in good health. Each CDR3 is given with its conserved first and last residue. Each record gives: D gene, J gene, clone size, V gene, CDR3 DNA, CDR3 protein. D genes are given only for firm matches. Not every row has a clone size; where given, it reads once, few, many or a size class.

D: TRBD1; J: TRBJ1-1; size: -; V: TRBV12-3/TRBV12-4; DNA: TGTGCCAGCAGCCCGACAGGGTTTGGGATTTCGAACACTGAAGCTTTCTTT; CDR3: CASSPTGFGISNTEAFF
D: -; J: TRBJ1-1; size: -; V: TRBV20-1; DNA: TGCAGTGCTAGGCACCCCGACAACACTGAAGCTTTCTTT; CDR3: CSARHPDNTEAFF
D: TRBD1; J: TRBJ2-7; size: -; V: TRBV9; DNA: TGTGCCAGCAGCGCCTCCTTTCCGGGACAGGCCTCCTACGAGCAGTACTTC; CDR3: CASSASFPGQASYEQYF
D: -; J: TRBJ1-2; size: -; V: TRBV20-1; DNA: TGCACCGTTCAACGGGACGGGGGATCCGGCTACACCTTC; CDR3: CTVQRDGGSGYTF
D: TRBD1; J: TRBJ2-1; size: few; V: TRBV24-1; DNA: TGTGCCACCAGTGATCCCGGGACAGCATACAATGAGCAGTTCTTC; CDR3: CATSDPGTAYNEQFF
D: TRBD1; J: TRBJ1-2; size: -; V: TRBV20-1; DNA: TGCAGTGCCTTCCCGGGACAGGATTATAACTATGGCTACACCTTC; CDR3: CSAFPGQDYNYGYTF
D: TRBD2; J: TRBJ2-5; size: -; V: TRBV20-1; DNA: TGCAGTGCCGCCGGACTAGCGGGGAAACAAGAGACCCAGTACTTC; CDR3: CSAAGLAGKQETQYF
D: -; J: TRBJ2-7; size: -; V: TRBV12-3/TRBV12-4; DNA: TGTGCCAGCAGTGATCGGACGGACTACGAGCAGTACTTC; CDR3: CASSDRTDYEQYF
D: TRBD1; J: TRBJ1-2; size: few; V: TRBV29-1; DNA: TGCAGCGTTGAAGCCTCCCGCGGACTGGACAGGGGCGATAACTATGGCTACACCTTC; CDR3: CSVEASRGLDRGDNYGYTF
D: -; J: TRBJ2-7; size: -; V: TRBV12-3/TRBV12-4; DNA: TGTGCCAGCAGTTTAGGCGGGTTGCAGTACTTC; CDR3: CASSLGGLQYF
D: -; J: TRBJ1-4; size: few; V: TRBV3-1; DNA: TGTGCCAGCAGCCCGGGTTTGAAGGGGCTCGGTGAAAAACTGTTTTTT; CDR3: CASSPGLKGLGEKLFF
D: -; J: TRBJ2-3; size: -; V: TRBV6-5; DNA: TGTGCCAGCAGGCGGGGACCGAATACGCAGTATTTT; CDR3: CASRRGPNTQYF
D: -; J: TRBJ2-7; size: few; V: TRBV7-9; DNA: TGTGCCAGCAGCTCTCCAGGCAGGGAAGACTACGAGCAGTACTTC; CDR3: CASSSPGREDYEQYF
D: TRBD1; J: TRBJ2-3; size: -; V: TRBV5-6; DNA: TGTGCCAGCAGCTTTTCAGGGGGCTACGATACGCAGTATTTT; CDR3: CASSFSGGYDTQYF
D: -; J: TRBJ2-7; size: few; V: TRBV6-2/TRBV6-3; DNA: TGTGCCAGCAGGGACTTGAGGGGAGTATCCTACGAGCAGTACTTC; CDR3: CASRDLRGVSYEQYF
D: -; J: TRBJ2-1; size: -; V: TRBV9; DNA: TGTGCCAGCAGCGTAGAGGCTAGTAGGTACAATGAGCAGTTCTTC; CDR3: CASSVEASRYNEQFF
D: TRBD2; J: TRBJ2-5; size: few; V: TRBV7-6; DNA: TGTGCCAGCAGCTTTCCCCGGTCGGGGGGGCTTAGGGAGACCCAGTACTTC; CDR3: CASSFPRSGGLRETQYF